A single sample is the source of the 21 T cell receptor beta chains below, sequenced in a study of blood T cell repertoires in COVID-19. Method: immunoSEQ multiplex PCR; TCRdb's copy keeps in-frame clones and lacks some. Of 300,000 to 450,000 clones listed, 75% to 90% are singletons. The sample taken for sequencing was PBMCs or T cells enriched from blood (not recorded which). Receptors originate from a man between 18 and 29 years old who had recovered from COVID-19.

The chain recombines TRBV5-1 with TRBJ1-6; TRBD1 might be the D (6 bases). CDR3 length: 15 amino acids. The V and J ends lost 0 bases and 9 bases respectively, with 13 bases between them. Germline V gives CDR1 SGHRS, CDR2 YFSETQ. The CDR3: CASSLGTATGSPLHF. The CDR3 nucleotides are TGCGCCAGCAGCTTGGGGACAGCGACGGGTTCACCCCTCCACTTT.

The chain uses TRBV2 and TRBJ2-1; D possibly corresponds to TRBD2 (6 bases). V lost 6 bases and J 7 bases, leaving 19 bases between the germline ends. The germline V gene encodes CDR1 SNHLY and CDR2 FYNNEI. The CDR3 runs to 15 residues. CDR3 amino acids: CASSRDPGGWNEQFF. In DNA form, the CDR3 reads TGTGCCAGCAGCAGGGACCCTGGGGGGTGGAATGAGCAGTTCTTC.

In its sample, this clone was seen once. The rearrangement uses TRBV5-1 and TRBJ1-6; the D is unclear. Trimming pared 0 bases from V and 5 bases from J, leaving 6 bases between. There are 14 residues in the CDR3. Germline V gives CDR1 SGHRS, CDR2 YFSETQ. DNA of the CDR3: TGCGCCAGCAGCTTGGGTTTAGATAATTCACCCCTCCACTTT. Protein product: CASSLGLDNSPLHF.

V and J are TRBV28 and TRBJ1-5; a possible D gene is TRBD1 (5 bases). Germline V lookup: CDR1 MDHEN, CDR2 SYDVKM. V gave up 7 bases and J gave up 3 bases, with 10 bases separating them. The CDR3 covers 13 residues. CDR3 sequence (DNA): TGTGCCAGCACGGGACTCGACAATCAGCCCCAGCATTTT. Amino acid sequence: CASTGLDNQPQHF.

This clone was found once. The CDR3 DNA reads TGTGCCAGCAGCTTGAGGGCGCAGGGGGCGTCAAACTATGGCTACACCTTC. Translation: CASSLRAQGASNYGYTF. This rearrangement joins TRBV5-8 to TRBJ1-2; TRBD1 matches 8 bases. The length of the CDR3 is 17 residues. CDR1 SGHTS and CDR2 YDEGEE come from the germline V gene. J gave up 2 bases and V 1 base, and 10 bases lay outside the gene matches. The variable domain in full, with the rest retrieved from reference TRBV5-8 and TRBJ1-2, is EAGVTQSPTHLIKTRGQQATLRCSPISGHTSVYWYQQALGLGLQFLLWYDEGEERNRGNFPPRFSGRQFPNYSSELNVNALELEDSALYLCASSLRAQGASNYGYTFGSGTRLTVV.

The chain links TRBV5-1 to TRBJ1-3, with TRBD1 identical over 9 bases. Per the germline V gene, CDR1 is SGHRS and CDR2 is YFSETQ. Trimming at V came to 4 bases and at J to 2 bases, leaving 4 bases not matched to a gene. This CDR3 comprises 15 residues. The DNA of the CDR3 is TGCGCCAGCAGCACAAACAGGGGGCCTGGAAACACCATATATTTT. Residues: CASSTNRGPGNTIYF.

The CDR3 here is CASSYPGSASEQYF. CDR3 coding DNA: TGTGCCAGCAGTTACCCGGGTTCCGCCTCCGAGCAGTACTTC. The rearrangement uses TRBV6-5 and TRBJ2-7; D gene ambiguous. Germline V lookup: CDR1 MNHEY, CDR2 SVGAGI. The ends were cut back, 2 bases at V and 6 bases at J, with 14 bases in the middle. CDR3 length equals 14 residues.

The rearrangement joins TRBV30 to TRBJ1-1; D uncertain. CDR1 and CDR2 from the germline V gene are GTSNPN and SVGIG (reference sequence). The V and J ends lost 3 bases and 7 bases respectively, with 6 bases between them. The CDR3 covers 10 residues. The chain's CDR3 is CAWRAFEAFF. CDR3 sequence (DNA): TGTGCCTGGAGGGCCTTTGAAGCTTTCTTT.

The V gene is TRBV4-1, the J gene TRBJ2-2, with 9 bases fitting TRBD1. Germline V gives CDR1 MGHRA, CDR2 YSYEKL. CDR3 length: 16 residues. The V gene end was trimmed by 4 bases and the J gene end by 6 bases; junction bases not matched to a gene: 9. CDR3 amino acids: CASSPEGTGRSGELFF. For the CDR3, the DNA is TGCGCCAGCAGCCCTGAGGGGACAGGGAGGTCCGGGGAGCTGTTTTTT.

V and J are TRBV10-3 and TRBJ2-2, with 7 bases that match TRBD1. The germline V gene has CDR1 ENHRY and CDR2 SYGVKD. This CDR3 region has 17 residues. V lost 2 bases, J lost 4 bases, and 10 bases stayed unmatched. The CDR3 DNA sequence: TGTGCCATCAGTGAGCCGCAGGGGGTGATGGGCACCGGGGAGCTGTTTTTT. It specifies CAISEPQGVMGTGELFF.

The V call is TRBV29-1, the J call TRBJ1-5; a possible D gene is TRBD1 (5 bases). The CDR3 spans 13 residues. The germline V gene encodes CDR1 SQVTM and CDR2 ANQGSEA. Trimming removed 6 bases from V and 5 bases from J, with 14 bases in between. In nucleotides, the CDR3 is TGCAGCGTGGCCGGGACTGCCCATCAGCCCCAGCATTTT. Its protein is CSVAGTAHQPQHF.

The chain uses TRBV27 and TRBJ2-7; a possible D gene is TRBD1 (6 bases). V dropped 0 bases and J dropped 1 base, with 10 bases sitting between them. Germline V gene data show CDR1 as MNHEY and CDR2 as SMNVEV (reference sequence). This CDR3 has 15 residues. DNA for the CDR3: TGTGCCAGCAGTTTATCGGGGGCGGGTTCCTACGAGCAGTACTTC. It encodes CASSLSGAGSYEQYF.

In DNA form, the CDR3 reads TGTGCCAGCGGAGGGCAAGAGACCCAGTACTTC. This codes for CASGGQETQYF. This rearrangement joins TRBV5-6 to TRBJ2-5; a possible D gene is TRBD2 (6 bases). The CDR3 is made up of 11 amino acids. Germline V CDR1 and CDR2: SGHDT, YYEEEE. V lost 7 bases, J lost 2 bases, and 6 bases lay in between.

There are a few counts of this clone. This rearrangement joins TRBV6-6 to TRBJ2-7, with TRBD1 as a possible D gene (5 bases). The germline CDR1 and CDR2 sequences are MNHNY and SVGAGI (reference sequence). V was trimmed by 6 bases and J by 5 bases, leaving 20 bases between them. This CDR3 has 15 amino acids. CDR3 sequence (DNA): TGTGCCAGCAGATCAGTGACAGTACAGCCCCACGAGCAGTACTTC. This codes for CASRSVTVQPHEQYF.

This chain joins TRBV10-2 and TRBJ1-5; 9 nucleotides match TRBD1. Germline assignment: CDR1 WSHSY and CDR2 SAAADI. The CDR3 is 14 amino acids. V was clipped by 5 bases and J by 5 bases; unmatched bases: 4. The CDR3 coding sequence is TGCGCCAGCAGTCAAGACAGGGGGGATCAGCCCCAGCATTTT. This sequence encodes CASSQDRGDQPQHF.

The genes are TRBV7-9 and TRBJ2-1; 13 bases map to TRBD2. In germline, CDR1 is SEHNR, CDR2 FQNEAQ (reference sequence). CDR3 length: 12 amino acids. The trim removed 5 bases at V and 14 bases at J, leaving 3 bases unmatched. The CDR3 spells CASSPGLAGEFF. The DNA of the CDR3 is TGTGCCAGCAGCCCAGGACTAGCGGGGGAGTTCTTC.

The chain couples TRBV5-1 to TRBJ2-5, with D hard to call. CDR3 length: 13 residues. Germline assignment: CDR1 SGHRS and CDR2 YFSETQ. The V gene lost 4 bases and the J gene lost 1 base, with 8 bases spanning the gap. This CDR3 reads CASSLNLQETQYF. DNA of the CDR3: TGCGCCAGCAGCCTAAACCTCCAAGAGACCCAGTACTTC. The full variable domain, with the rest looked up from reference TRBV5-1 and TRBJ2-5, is KAGVTQTPRYLIKTRGQQVTLSCSPISGHRSVSWYQQTPGQGLQFLFEYFSETQRNKGNFPGRFSGRQFSNSRSEMNVSTLELGDSALYLCASSLNLQETQYFGPGTRLLVL.

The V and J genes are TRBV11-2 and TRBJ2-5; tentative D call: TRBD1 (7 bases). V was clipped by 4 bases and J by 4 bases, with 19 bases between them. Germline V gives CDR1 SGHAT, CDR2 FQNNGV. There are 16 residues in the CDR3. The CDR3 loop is CASSSLRRGLGETQYF. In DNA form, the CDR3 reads TGTGCCAGCAGCTCCCTTAGGAGGGGGCTGGGAGAGACCCAGTACTTC.

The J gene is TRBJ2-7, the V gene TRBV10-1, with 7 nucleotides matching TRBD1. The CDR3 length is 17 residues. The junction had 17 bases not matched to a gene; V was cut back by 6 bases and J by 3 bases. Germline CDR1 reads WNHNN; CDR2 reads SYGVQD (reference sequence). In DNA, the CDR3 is TGCGCCAGCAGGATTGCCGGGACAGTCCCTCTCCTCTACGAGCAGTACTTC. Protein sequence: CASRIAGTVPLLYEQYF.

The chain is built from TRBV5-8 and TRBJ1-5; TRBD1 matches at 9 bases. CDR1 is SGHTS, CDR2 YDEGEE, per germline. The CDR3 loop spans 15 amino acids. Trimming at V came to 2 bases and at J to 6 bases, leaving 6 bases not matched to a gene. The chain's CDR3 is CASSLGTTGGQPQHF. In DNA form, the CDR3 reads TGTGCCAGCAGCTTAGGCACGACAGGGGGTCAGCCCCAGCATTTT.

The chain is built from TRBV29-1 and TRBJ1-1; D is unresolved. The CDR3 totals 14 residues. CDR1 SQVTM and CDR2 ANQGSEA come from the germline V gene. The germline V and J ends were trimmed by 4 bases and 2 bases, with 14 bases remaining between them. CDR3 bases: TGCAGCGTTGCCCGGGTGACGGGAAACACTGAAGCTTTCTTT. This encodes CSVARVTGNTEAFF.